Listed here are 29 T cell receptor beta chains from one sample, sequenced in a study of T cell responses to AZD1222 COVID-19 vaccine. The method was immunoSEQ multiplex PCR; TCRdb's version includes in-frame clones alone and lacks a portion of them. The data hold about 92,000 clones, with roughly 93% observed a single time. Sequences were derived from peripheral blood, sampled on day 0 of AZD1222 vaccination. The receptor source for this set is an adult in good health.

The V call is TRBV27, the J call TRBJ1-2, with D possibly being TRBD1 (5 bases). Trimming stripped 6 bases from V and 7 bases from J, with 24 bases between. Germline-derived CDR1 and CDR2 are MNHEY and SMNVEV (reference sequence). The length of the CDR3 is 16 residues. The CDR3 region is CASRRQQDPDWGGYTF. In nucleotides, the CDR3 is TGTGCCAGCAGGCGACAACAGGATCCGGATTGGGGTGGCTACACCTTC.

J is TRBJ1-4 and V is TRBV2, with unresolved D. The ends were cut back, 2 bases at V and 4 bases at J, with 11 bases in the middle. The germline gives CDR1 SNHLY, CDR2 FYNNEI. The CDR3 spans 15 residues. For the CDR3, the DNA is TGTGCCAGCAGTGAAATGCAGAGTCTTAATGAAAAACTGTTTTTT. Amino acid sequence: CASSEMQSLNEKLFF. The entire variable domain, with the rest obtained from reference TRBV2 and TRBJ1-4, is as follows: EPEVTQTPSHQVTQMGQEVILRCVPISNHLYFYWYRQILGQKVEFLVSFYNNEISEKSEIFDDQFSVERPDGSNFTLKIRSTKLEDSAMYFCASSEMQSLNEKLFFGSGTQLSVL.

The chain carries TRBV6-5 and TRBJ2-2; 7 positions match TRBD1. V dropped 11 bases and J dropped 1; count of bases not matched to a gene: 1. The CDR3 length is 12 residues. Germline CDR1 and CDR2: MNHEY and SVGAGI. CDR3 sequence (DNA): TGTGCCGGGACAGAGAACACCGGGGAGCTGTTTTTT. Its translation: CAGTENTGELFF.

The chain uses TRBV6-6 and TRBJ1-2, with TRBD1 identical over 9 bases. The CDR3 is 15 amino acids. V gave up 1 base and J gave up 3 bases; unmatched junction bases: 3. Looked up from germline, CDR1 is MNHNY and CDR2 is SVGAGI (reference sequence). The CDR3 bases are TGTGCCAGCAGTTACTGGGACAGGGCGGACTATGGCTACACCTTC. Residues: CASSYWDRADYGYTF.

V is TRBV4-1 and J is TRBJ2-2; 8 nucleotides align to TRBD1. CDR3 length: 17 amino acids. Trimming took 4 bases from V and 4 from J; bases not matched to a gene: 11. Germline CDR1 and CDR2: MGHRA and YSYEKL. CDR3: CASSPPIWTGSTGELFF. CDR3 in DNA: TGCGCCAGCAGCCCCCCGATTTGGACAGGGAGCACCGGGGAGCTGTTTTTT.

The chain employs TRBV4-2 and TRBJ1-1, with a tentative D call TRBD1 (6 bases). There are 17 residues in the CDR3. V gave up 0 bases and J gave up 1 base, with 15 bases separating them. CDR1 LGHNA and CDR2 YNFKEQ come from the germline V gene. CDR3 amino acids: CASSQDGLLGQNTEAFF. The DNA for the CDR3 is TGTGCCAGCAGCCAAGATGGACTTTTGGGACAGAACACTGAAGCTTTCTTT.

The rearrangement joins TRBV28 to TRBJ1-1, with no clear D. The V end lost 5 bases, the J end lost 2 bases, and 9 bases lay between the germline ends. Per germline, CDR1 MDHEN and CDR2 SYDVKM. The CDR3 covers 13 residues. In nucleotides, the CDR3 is TGTGCCAGCAGTCCATCAGTAAACACTGAAGCTTTCTTT. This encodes CASSPSVNTEAFF.

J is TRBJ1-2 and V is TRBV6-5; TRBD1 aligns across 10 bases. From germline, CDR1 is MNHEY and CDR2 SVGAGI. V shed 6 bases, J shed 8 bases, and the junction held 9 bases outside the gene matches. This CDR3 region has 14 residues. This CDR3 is CASRPPDRGNGYTF. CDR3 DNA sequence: TGTGCCAGCAGACCGCCGGACAGGGGGAACGGCTACACCTTC.

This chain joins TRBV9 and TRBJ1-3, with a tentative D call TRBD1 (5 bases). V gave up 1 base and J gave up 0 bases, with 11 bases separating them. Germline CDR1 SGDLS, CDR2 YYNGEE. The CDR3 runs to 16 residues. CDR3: CASSVTTGFSGNTIYF. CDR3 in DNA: TGTGCCAGCAGCGTAACCACAGGTTTCTCTGGAAACACCATATATTTT.

CDR3 in amino acids: CASSPGGEAFF. The CDR3 DNA is TGTGCCAGCAGTCCCGGGGGGGAAGCTTTCTTT. This chain links TRBV28 with TRBJ1-1; tentative D call: TRBD1 (5 bases). CDR3 length: 11 residues. V lost 5 bases and J lost 8, with 9 bases in between. Germline V gene data show CDR1 as MDHEN and CDR2 as SYDVKM.

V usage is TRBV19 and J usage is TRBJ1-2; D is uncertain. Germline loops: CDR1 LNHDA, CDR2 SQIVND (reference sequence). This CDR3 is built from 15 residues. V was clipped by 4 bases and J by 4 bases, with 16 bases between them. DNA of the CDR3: TGTGCCAGTAGTACCCGGGCCCCCGCCGGCTATGGCTACACCTTC. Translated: CASSTRAPAGYGYTF.

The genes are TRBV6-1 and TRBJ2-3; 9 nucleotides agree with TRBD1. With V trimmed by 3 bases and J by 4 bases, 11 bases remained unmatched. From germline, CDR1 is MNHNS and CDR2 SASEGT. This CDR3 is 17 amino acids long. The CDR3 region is CASSDLPGQGRADTQYF. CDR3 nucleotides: TGTGCCAGCAGTGATCTCCCTGGACAGGGGCGGGCAGATACGCAGTATTTT.

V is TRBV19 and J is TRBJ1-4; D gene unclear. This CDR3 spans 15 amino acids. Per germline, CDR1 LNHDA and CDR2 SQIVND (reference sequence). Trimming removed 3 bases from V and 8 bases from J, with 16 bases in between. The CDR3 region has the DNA TGTGCCAGTAGTATGCCTGGCAGAACTAGGGAAAAACTGTTTTTT. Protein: CASSMPGRTREKLFF.

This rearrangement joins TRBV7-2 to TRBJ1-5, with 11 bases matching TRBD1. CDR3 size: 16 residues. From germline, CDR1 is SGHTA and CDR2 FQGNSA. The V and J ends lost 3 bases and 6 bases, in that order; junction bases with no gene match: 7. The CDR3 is CASSLGRTGGPQPQHF. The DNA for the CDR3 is TGTGCCAGCAGCTTGGGGAGGACAGGGGGCCCTCAGCCCCAGCATTTT.

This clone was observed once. The CDR3 loop reads CASSMGLHRRDQPQHF. CDR3 nucleotide sequence: TGTGCCAGTAGTATGGGTCTACACAGGCGGGATCAGCCCCAGCATTTT. The V and J genes are TRBV19 and TRBJ1-5, with a weak D call TRBD1 (5 bases). In germline, CDR1 is LNHDA, CDR2 SQIVND (reference sequence). Trimming stripped 3 bases from V and 5 bases from J, with 17 bases between. The CDR3 contains 16 residues.

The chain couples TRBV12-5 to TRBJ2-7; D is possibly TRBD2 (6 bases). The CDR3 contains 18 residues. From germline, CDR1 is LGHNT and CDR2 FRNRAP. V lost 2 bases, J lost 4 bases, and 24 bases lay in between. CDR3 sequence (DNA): TGTGCTAGTGGTTTGTCCACCGGAGTGTCGCGGGGCCAGTACGAGCAGTACTTC. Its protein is CASGLSTGVSRGQYEQYF.

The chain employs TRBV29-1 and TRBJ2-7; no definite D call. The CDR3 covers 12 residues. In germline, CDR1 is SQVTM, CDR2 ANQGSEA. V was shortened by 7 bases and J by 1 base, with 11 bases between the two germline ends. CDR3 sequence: CSGQTVSYEQYF. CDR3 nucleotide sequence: TGCAGCGGACAAACAGTATCCTACGAGCAGTACTTC.

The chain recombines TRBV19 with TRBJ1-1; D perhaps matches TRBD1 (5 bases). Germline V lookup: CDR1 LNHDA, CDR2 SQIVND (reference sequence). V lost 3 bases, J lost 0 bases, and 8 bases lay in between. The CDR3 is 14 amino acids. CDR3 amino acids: CASSMGRMNTEAFF. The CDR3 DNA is TGTGCCAGTAGTATGGGACGGATGAACACTGAAGCTTTCTTT.

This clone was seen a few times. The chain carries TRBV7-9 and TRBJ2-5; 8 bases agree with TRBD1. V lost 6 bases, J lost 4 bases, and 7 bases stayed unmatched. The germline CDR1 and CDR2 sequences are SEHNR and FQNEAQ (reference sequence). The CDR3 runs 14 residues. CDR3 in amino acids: CASSRRTGRETQYF. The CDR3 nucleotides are TGTGCCAGCAGTCGGAGGACAGGGCGAGAGACCCAGTACTTC. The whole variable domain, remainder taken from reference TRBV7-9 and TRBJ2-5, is DTGVSQNPRHKITKRGQNVTFRCDPISEHNRLYWYRQTLGQGPEFLTYFQNEAQLEKSRLLSDRFSAERPKGSFSTLEIQRTEQGDSAMYLCASSRRTGRETQYFGPGTRLLVL.

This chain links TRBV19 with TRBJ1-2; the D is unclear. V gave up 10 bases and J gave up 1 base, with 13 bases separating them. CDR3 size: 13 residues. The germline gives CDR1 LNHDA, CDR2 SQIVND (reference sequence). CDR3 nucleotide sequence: TGTGCCACAGAGGACGACTTTAACTATGGCTACACCTTC. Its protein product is CATEDDFNYGYTF. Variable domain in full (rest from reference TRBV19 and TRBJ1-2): DGGITQSPKYLFRKEGQNVTLSCEQNLNHDAMYWYRQDPGQGLRLIYYSQIVNDFQKGDIAEGYSVSREKKESFPLTVTSAQKNPTAFYLCATEDDFNYGYTFGSGTRLTVV.

The CDR3: CAGLTWVDTEAFF. The CDR3 nucleotides read TGTGCCGGCCTCACGTGGGTTGACACTGAAGCTTTCTTT. The chain carries TRBV11-2 and TRBJ1-1; D gene ambiguous. The V end lost 11 bases, the J end lost 3 bases, and 16 bases lay between the germline ends. The CDR3 is 13 amino acids. CDR1 is SGHAT, CDR2 FQNNGV, per germline. Full variable domain (rest looked up from reference TRBV11-2 and TRBJ1-1): EAGVAQSPRYKIIEKRQSVAFWCNPISGHATLYWYQQILGQGPKLLIQFQNNGVVDDSQLPKDRFSAERLKGVDSTLKIQPAKLEDSAVYLCAGLTWVDTEAFFGQGTRLTVV.

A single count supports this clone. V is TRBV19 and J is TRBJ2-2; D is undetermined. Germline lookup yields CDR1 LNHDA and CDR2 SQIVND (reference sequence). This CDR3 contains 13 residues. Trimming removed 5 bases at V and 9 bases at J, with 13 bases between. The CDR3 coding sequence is TGTGCCAGTAGTGGGTCCCTGGGCCGGGAGCTGTTTTTT. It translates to CASSGSLGRELFF.

CDR3 sequence (DNA): TGTGCCAGCGTGGGTACTGGGACGGATAAAGAGACCCAGTACTTC. It codes for CASVGTGTDKETQYF. The rearrangement joins TRBV9 to TRBJ2-5; tentatively, D is TRBD1 or TRBD2 (5 bases each). V was trimmed by 7 bases and J by 3 bases, leaving 19 bases between them. Germline V gives CDR1 SGDLS, CDR2 YYNGEE. The CDR3 loop spans 15 amino acids.

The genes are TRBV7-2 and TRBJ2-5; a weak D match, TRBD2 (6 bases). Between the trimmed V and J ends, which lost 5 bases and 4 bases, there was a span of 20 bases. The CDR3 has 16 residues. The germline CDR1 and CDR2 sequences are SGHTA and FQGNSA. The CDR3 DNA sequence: TGTGCCAGCAGCCCCCGTCGGATGCCCGGGGGAGAGACCCAGTACTTC. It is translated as CASSPRRMPGGETQYF.

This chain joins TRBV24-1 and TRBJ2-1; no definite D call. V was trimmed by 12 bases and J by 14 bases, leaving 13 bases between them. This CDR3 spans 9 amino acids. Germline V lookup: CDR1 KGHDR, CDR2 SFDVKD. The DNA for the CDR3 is TGTGCCCCCCCCGGCAGTAAGTTCTTC. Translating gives CAPPGSKFF.

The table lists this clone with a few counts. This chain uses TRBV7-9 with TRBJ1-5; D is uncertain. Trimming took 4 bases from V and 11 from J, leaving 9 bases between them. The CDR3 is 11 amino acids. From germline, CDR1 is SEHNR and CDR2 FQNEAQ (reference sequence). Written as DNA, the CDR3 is TGTGCCAGCAGCTCAGGTGTGGCCCAGCATTTT. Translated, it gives CASSSGVAQHF.

This chain's CDR3 is CASSLTHAGSYEQYF. CDR3 sequence (DNA): TGTGCCAGCAGCTTAACCCATGCGGGGTCCTACGAGCAGTACTTC. J is TRBJ2-7 and V is TRBV7-9; D is perhaps TRBD2 (6 bases). The germline gives CDR1 SEHNR, CDR2 FQNEAQ (reference sequence). This CDR3 contains 15 residues. Trimming removed 2 bases from V and 1 base from J, with 12 bases in between. The complete variable domain, with remaining parts taken from reference TRBV7-9 and TRBJ2-7, reads DTGVSQNPRHKITKRGQNVTFRCDPISEHNRLYWYRQTLGQGPEFLTYFQNEAQLEKSRLLSDRFSAERPKGSFSTLEIQRTEQGDSAMYLCASSLTHAGSYEQYFGPGTRLTVT.

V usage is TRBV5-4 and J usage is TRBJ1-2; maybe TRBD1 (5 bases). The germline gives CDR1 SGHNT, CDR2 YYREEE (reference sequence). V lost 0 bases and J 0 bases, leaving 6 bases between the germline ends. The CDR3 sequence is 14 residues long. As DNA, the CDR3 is TGTGCCAGCAGCTTGGGGGGGACTAACTATGGCTACACCTTC. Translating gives CASSLGGTNYGYTF.

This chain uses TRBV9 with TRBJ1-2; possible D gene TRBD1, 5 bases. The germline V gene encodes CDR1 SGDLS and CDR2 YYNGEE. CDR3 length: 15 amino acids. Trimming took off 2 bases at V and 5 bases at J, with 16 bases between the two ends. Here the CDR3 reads CASSVRPGREYGYTF. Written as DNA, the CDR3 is TGTGCCAGCAGCGTCCGGCCGGGCAGGGAATATGGCTACACCTTC.